Sequencing of this T cell receptor (beta chain) was carried out in a study of human T cells and chemical hapten exposure. The study, taken as a whole, reports: Compared to controls, expanded TCRs made significantly more large clusters of similar CDR3s. Unchanged with DPC sensitization were TCRs above 1 in 1000 frequency.

Germline V gene sequence: CDR1 MNHEY, CDR2 SVGEGT. With 2 bases removed from V and 6 bases from J, the gap between germline ends came to 13 bases. This CDR3 is built from 14 residues. This clonotype was counted between two and nine times. Its antigen is still unknown. The library tagged individual cDNA molecules with unique molecular identifiers. MiXCR was run by TCRdb on the RACE reads, yielding one entry per CDR3 protein. The sample has about 52,000 distinct CDR3 sequences, 8.5% to 10% seen once. Sample time point: pre-sensitization, week 0. This sample's treatment: therapeutic diphenylcyclopropenone sensitization with weekly scalp DPC. The template was total RNA from unfractionated whole blood.

This rearrangement joins TRBV6-2 or TRBV6-3 to TRBJ1-2; no firm D call. Sequencing was performed on whole blood, taken in connection with sensitization to the hapten diphenylcyclopropenone (DPC). The clonotype comes from a woman younger than 45 with alopecia areata. Some clones in this sample may be carry-over from other donors' samples. CDR3 nucleotides: TGTGCCAGCAGTTACGGCCCAGTAAGGGATGGCTACACCTTC. Encoded protein: CASSYGPVRDGYTF.